This TCR beta chain was identified in a study of Ad26.COV2.S vaccination and SARS-CoV-2 variants. Study observations and caveats: Those who received the vaccine showed greater spike-specific TCR breadth than those given placebo. Similar non-spike TCR breadth was seen in vaccine and placebo recipients. Spike-specific CD8+ and CD4+ T cell responses reportedly showed substantial breadth after vaccination.

Turning to this clone: What it recognizes is unknown.

Some clones are missing from TCRdb's copy, which holds only in-frame ones; the method was immunoSEQ multiplex PCR. The profile shows about 680,000 clones, 89% of them singletons. Treatment noted: approximately 18 received Ad26.COV2.S at low or high dose, single or two shots; 5 received placebo; per-sample allocation not given. Collection of samples fell on day 63 after the first vaccine or placebo injection. Cohort 1b enrolled adults aged 18-55 years in Boston. The CDR3 extends over 14 amino acids. CDR1 MNHEY and CDR2 SVGEGT come from the germline V gene. Trimming pared 2 bases from V and 3 bases from J, leaving 8 bases between.

The chain recombines TRBV6-2 or TRBV6-3 with TRBJ2-1, with D hard to call. The specimen comprised peripheral blood, sampled in a trial of Ad26.COV2.S vaccine versus placebo. This receptor was taken from a person between 18 and 59 years old who received the Ad26.COV2.S COVID-19 vaccine or a placebo. The CDR3 loop is CASSYARYYNEQFF. CDR3 coding DNA: TGTGCCAGCAGTTACGCGAGATACTACAATGAGCAGTTCTTC.